The 7 T cell receptor beta chains in this list originate from one sample, sequenced in a study of blood T cell repertoires in COVID-19. Using immunoSEQ multiplex PCR, the repertoire was profiled, and TCRdb retains in-frame clones only, with some absent. The sample consists of 280,000 or so clones, around 85% of them appearing once. Sequencing was done on a sample of PBMCs or T cells enriched from blood (not recorded which). Receptor source: a woman between 50 and 59 years old who had recovered from COVID-19.

The chain uses TRBV7-9 and TRBJ2-3; 15 bases fit TRBD2. Losses at the gene ends were 5 bases for V and 1 base for J; bases not matched to a gene: 10. The CDR3 covers 19 residues. Germline-derived CDR1 and CDR2 are SEHNR and FQNEAQ (reference sequence). DNA for the CDR3: TGTGCCAGCAGCGCAGGACTAGCGGGAGGGCCTGGCGGCACAGATACGCAGTATTTT. It encodes CASSAGLAGGPGGTDTQYF.

Only a few counts were recorded for this clone. The chain employs TRBV7-9 and TRBJ1-3; tentative D call: TRBD1 (6 bases). CDR1 and CDR2 from the germline V gene are SEHNR and FQNEAQ (reference sequence). The CDR3 runs to 14 residues. The germline V and J ends were trimmed by 4 bases and 8 bases, with 15 bases remaining between them. Here the CDR3 reads CASSSGVNGDTIYF. The CDR3, as DNA: TGTGCCAGCAGCTCAGGGGTCAATGGGGACACCATATATTTT.

The rearrangement joins TRBV30 to TRBJ1-5; D is undetermined. The CDR3 length is 14 residues. Germline loops: CDR1 GTSNPN, CDR2 SVGIG (reference sequence). Deletions cut 5 bases from V and 2 bases from J, with 13 bases between. The chain's CDR3 is CAWARTGRNQPQHF. The CDR3 DNA sequence: TGTGCCTGGGCGCGGACTGGGCGCAATCAGCCCCAGCATTTT. The full variable domain, completed using reference TRBV30 and TRBJ1-5, is SQTIHQWPATLVQPVGSPLSLECTVEGTSNPNLYWYRQAAGRGLQLLFYSVGIGQISSEVPQNLSASRPQDRQFILSSKKLLLSDSGFYLCAWARTGRNQPQHFGDGTRLSIL.

V usage is TRBV5-4 and J usage is TRBJ2-5; D might be TRBD2 (7 bases). The CDR3 is 15 amino acids. V was shortened by 4 bases and J by 2 bases, with 15 bases between the two germline ends. Germline assignment: CDR1 SGHNT and CDR2 YYREEE (reference sequence). The CDR3 spells CASSQRGGVQETQYF. The DNA for the CDR3 is TGTGCCAGCAGCCAAAGGGGGGGGGTACAAGAGACCCAGTACTTC.

The chain has TRBV5-1 and TRBJ2-7, with 7 bases lining up with TRBD1. The V segment lost 0 bases and the J segment 5 bases; nucleotides outside the gene matches: 14. The CDR3 runs to 17 residues. CDR1 and CDR2 from the germline V gene are SGHRS and YFSETQ. CDR3 residues: CASSLGVTGVGGHEQYF. Written as DNA, the CDR3 is TGCGCCAGCAGCTTGGGAGTCACAGGGGTAGGGGGCCACGAGCAGTACTTC.

V is TRBV29-1 and J is TRBJ1-1; TRBD1 aligns across 8 bases. The V gene's germline CDR1 is SQVTM and CDR2 ANQGSEA. This CDR3 comprises 14 residues. Germline trimming cut 6 bases from V and 1 base from J; bases unmatched to any gene: 7. CDR3 loop: CSVEDRAGNTEAFF. In nucleotides, the CDR3 is TGCAGCGTCGAGGACAGGGCCGGGAACACTGAAGCTTTCTTT.

The V call is TRBV19, the J call TRBJ1-5; TRBD1 matches 8 bases. CDR3 length: 14 residues. The germline V gene has CDR1 LNHDA and CDR2 SQIVND (reference sequence). Losses at the gene ends were 8 bases for V and 0 bases for J; bases not matched to a gene: 3. The CDR3 nucleotides are TGTGCCAGTCAGGGACAGGTTAGCAATCAGCCCCAGCATTTT. This codes for CASQGQVSNQPQHF.